This T cell receptor (beta chain) was sequenced during a study of regulatory T cells in long-lasting Graves disease. With iRepertoire HTBI primers and Arm-PCR of CDR3 regions, TCR beta libraries were built. TCRdb independently ran MiXCR on the multiplex PCR reads; one entry per CDR3 protein. The table records 350,000 to 500,000 distinct CDR3 sequences, roughly 15% of them present only once. Specified time point: newly diagnosed GD, antithyroid drugs for less than 3 months. RNA extracted from PBMCs served as the sequencing template. The CDR3 is 13 amino acids. V was shortened by 6 bases and J by 2 bases, with 8 bases between the two germline ends. This clonotype appeared a few times. These data were likewise used in another study, on T cells in Graves' hyperthyroidism and ophthalmopathy. This second report adds: Stability of Graves' hyperthyroidism was defined as absent ophthalmopathy progression within 18 months. The primer set for the first-round RT-PCR of the TCR CDR3 was HTBI.

The specimen comprised peripheral blood mononuclear cells (PBMCs), sampled at new diagnosis, from a patient treated with antithyroid drugs. The TCR was taken from a young woman with Graves disease. The chain combines TRBV12-3 or TRBV12-4 with TRBJ1-5; D ambiguous. CDR3 sequence (DNA): TGTGCCAGCAGGGGAGTGGGCAATCAGCCCCAGCATTTT. Its protein product is CASRGVGNQPQHF.